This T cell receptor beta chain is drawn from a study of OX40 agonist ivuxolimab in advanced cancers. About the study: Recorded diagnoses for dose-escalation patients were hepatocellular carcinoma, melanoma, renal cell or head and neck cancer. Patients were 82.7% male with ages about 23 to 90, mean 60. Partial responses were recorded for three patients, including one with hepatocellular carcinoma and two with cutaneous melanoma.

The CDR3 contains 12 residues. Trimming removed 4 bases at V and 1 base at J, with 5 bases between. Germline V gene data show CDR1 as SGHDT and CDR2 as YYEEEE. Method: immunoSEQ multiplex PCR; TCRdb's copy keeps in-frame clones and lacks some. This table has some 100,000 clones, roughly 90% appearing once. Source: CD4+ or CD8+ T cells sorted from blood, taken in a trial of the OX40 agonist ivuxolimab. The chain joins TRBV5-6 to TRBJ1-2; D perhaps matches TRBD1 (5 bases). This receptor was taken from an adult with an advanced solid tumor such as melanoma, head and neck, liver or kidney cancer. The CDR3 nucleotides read TGTGCCAGCAGCCAGGGTAACTATGGCTACACCTTC. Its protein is CASSQGNYGYTF.